The 20 T cell receptor beta chains reported below all come from one sample, sequenced in a study of PD-1 blockade in classical Hodgkin lymphoma. Assay used: immunoSEQ multiplex PCR; TCRdb lists only in-frame clones, some missing. Of tens of thousands of clones detected, 88% appear once; the ten largest clones hold around 12%. After autologous stem cell transplantation all patients relapsed, and prior brentuximab vedotin exposure differed between cohorts. Sequencing used peripheral blood mononuclear cells (PBMCs), obtained at baseline. The receptors were sampled from a human donor with classical Hodgkin lymphoma.

This chain uses TRBV12-5 with TRBJ2-1; 7 nucleotides line up with TRBD1. Germline trimming cut 1 base from V and 3 bases from J; bases unmatched to any gene: 9. Germline V lookup: CDR1 LGHNT, CDR2 FRNRAP. This CDR3 region has 17 residues. For the CDR3, the DNA is TGTGCTAGTGGTTTGGGCTCCGGGACAGATCACTACAATGAGCAGTTCTTC. Translating gives CASGLGSGTDHYNEQFF.

The J gene is TRBJ2-5, the V gene TRBV27; D is uncertain. This CDR3 is built from 12 residues. Trimming pared 0 bases from V and 5 bases from J, leaving 4 bases between. Germline loops: CDR1 MNHEY, CDR2 SMNVEV (reference sequence). The CDR3 is CASSLSGETQYF. CDR3 nucleotides: TGTGCCAGCAGTTTATCGGGGGAGACCCAGTACTTC.

The genes are TRBV7-2 and TRBJ1-4; D is ambiguous. Germline V gene lookup returns CDR1 SGHTA and CDR2 FQGNSA. Trimming cost V 5 bases and J 4 bases, with 14 bases left between them. CDR3 size: 15 residues. The CDR3 reads CASSPVVQYNEKLFF. In nucleotides, the CDR3 is TGTGCCAGCAGCCCAGTGGTACAGTATAATGAAAAACTGTTTTTT.

The CDR3 DNA sequence: TGCAGCGTTGAGCTAGCGGGCCCGTTGGATACGCAGTATTTT. Protein: CSVELAGPLDTQYF. The V gene is TRBV29-1, the J gene TRBJ2-3; 8 bases map to TRBD2. The CDR3 has 14 residues. V was pared by 3 bases and J by 6 bases, with 8 bases of the junction left unmatched. In germline, CDR1 is SQVTM, CDR2 ANQGSEA.

This clone appeared once. This chain connects TRBV5-1 to TRBJ2-3, with D perhaps TRBD2 (6 bases). Deletions cut 4 bases from V and 0 bases from J, with 18 bases between. The CDR3 has 17 amino acids. Germline V gene sequence: CDR1 SGHRS, CDR2 YFSETQ. The CDR3 coding sequence is TGCGCCAGCAGCCTCCCACCTCGGGAGTCTAGCACAGATACGCAGTATTTT. Translation gives CASSLPPRESSTDTQYF.

The chain carries TRBV13 and TRBJ2-1; either TRBD1 or TRBD2 may supply D (7 bases each). V was shortened by 6 bases and J by 7 bases, with 19 bases between the two germline ends. Germline CDR1 PRHDT, CDR2 FYEKMQ (reference sequence). The CDR3 totals 15 residues. CDR3 DNA: TGTGCCAGCAGTCCCAGGGGGGGGGCAACGAATGAGCAGTTCTTC. Protein: CASSPRGGATNEQFF.

The rearrangement links TRBV7-9 to TRBJ1-1; D may be TRBD1 (6 bases). V dropped 10 bases and J dropped 3 bases, with 12 bases sitting between them. CDR3 length: 12 residues. Germline V gene lookup returns CDR1 SEHNR and CDR2 FQNEAQ (reference sequence). CDR3 bases: TGTGCCACAAGAGGGGGAGACACTGAAGCTTTCTTT. This translates into CATRGGDTEAFF.

This rearrangement joins TRBV5-6 to TRBJ1-5; the match to TRBD1 covers 10 bases. V lost 4 bases, J lost 4 bases, and 5 bases stayed unmatched. CDR1 and CDR2 from the germline V gene are SGHDT and YYEEEE. The CDR3 has 15 amino acids. For the CDR3, the DNA is TGTGCCAGCAGCCACGACAGGGGGCAAAATCAGCCCCAGCATTTT. As protein: CASSHDRGQNQPQHF.

The chain employs TRBV9 and TRBJ1-1; a possible D gene is TRBD1 (6 bases). This CDR3 spans 16 amino acids. Germline CDR1 SGDLS, CDR2 YYNGEE. Trimming pared 4 bases from V and 7 bases from J, leaving 23 bases between. The CDR3, as DNA: TGTGCCAGCAGCCCCCTGGGTGGGACAAGCTCTGGTGAAGCTTTCTTT. Protein: CASSPLGGTSSGEAFF.

This clone appeared a single time. This chain joins TRBV5-4 and TRBJ2-7; D is unclear. Germline V CDR1 and CDR2: SGHNT, YYREEE (reference sequence). V shed 0 bases and J shed 7 bases, with 8 bases lying between them. This CDR3 spans 12 amino acids. CDR3: CASSLGWGEQYF. The CDR3 DNA reads TGTGCCAGCAGCTTGGGGTGGGGAGAGCAGTACTTC.

The V gene is TRBV5-5, the J gene TRBJ2-3; a weak D match, TRBD2 (5 bases). Trimming removed 5 bases from V and 8 bases from J, with 12 bases in between. The CDR3 runs to 12 residues. Germline V CDR1 and CDR2: SGHKS, YYEKEE (reference sequence). The CDR3 DNA sequence: TGTGCCAGCAGATTAGTCAGCGGTACGCAGTATTTT. Its protein product is CASRLVSGTQYF.

The genes are TRBV28 and TRBJ2-3; D might be TRBD1 (5 bases). V lost 3 bases and J 14 bases, leaving 15 bases between the germline ends. The CDR3 contains 12 residues. Germline V lookup: CDR1 MDHEN, CDR2 SYDVKM. Here the CDR3 reads CASSFQGVGLYF. Here the CDR3 DNA reads TGTGCCAGCAGTTTCCAGGGTGTAGGTCTGTATTTT.

The chain is built from TRBV27 and TRBJ1-1, with D maybe TRBD1 (5 bases). In germline, CDR1 is MNHEY, CDR2 SMNVEV (reference sequence). Trimming took 3 bases from V and 4 from J, leaving 12 bases between them. There are 14 residues in the CDR3. CDR3 nucleotide sequence: TGTGCCAGCAGTTTCTCGGGGGGGAGCACTGAAGCTTTCTTT. This encodes CASSFSGGSTEAFF.

The J gene is TRBJ1-5, the V gene TRBV4-2; D may be TRBD1 (6 bases). Germline assignment: CDR1 LGHNA and CDR2 YNFKEQ. The ends were cut back, 0 bases at V and 4 bases at J, with 16 bases in the middle. The CDR3 is 17 residues long. Here the CDR3 reads CASSQDGAGAGNQPQHF. DNA for the CDR3: TGTGCCAGCAGCCAAGATGGTGCGGGGGCGGGAAATCAGCCCCAGCATTTT.

V gene TRBV7-2 combines with J gene TRBJ2-7; D is uncertain. V lost 2 bases, J lost 0 bases, and 14 bases lay in between. Germline V lookup: CDR1 SGHTA, CDR2 FQGNSA. The CDR3 totals 16 residues. CDR3 protein: CASSLSGRRSSYEQYF. CDR3 bases: TGTGCCAGCAGCTTAAGTGGGCGCCGGAGCTCCTACGAGCAGTACTTC.

The rearrangement links TRBV2 to TRBJ1-4, with D possibly TRBD1 on 6 matching bases. V shed 5 bases and J shed 5 bases, with 12 bases lying between them. Germline-derived CDR1 and CDR2 are SNHLY and FYNNEI. The CDR3 is 14 residues long. The CDR3 spells CASSPRQANEKLFF. The CDR3 nucleotides are TGTGCCAGCAGTCCGAGACAGGCGAATGAAAAACTGTTTTTT.

This clone was detected only a few times. The chain carries TRBV19 and TRBJ1-4; D remains ambiguous. The germline V gene has CDR1 LNHDA and CDR2 SQIVND (reference sequence). V shed 3 bases and J shed 0 bases, with 8 bases lying between them. This CDR3 is built from 15 residues. In DNA, the CDR3 is TGTGCCAGTAGTATGTATGGAACAACTAATGAAAAACTGTTTTTT. Translation gives CASSMYGTTNEKLFF.

This chain joins TRBV4-3 and TRBJ2-1; D unresolved. This CDR3 has 15 residues. The ends were cut back, 3 bases at V and 0 bases at J, with 9 bases in the middle. Looked up from germline, CDR1 is LGHNA and CDR2 is YSLEER. CDR3 nucleotides: TGCGCCAGCAGCCAGGATAGTAGCTCCTACAATGAGCAGTTCTTC. Translated: CASSQDSSSYNEQFF.

With respect to this clone: Other DNA sequences of this sample code for an identical CDR3. This chain uses TRBV5-5 with TRBJ2-7; 8 bases are a match to TRBD1. Trimming took 0 bases from V and 6 from J; bases not matched to a gene: 5. Per the germline V gene, CDR1 is SGHKS and CDR2 is YYEKEE (reference sequence). The CDR3 totals 14 residues. CDR3 bases: TGTGCCAGCAGCTTGGAGGCAGGGGGCGGCGAGCAGTACTTC. Encoded protein: CASSLEAGGGEQYF. Drawing the rest from reference TRBV5-5 and TRBJ2-7, the complete variable domain is DAGVTQSPTHLIKTRGQQVTLRCSPISGHKSVSWYQQVLGQGPQFIFQYYEKEERGRGNFPDRFSARQFPNYSSELNVNALLLGDSALYLCASSLEAGGGEQYFGPGTRLTVT.

This chain links TRBV13 with TRBJ1-6, with D perhaps matching TRBD1 (6 bases). Between the trimmed V and J ends, which lost 5 bases and 7 bases, there was a span of 39 bases. This CDR3 contains 23 residues. The V gene's germline CDR1 is PRHDT and CDR2 FYEKMQ (reference sequence). The CDR3 is CASSRRPKIAEGQLGAENSPLHF. CDR3 in DNA: TGTGCCAGCAGCCGGAGACCGAAGATAGCTGAAGGACAGCTGGGGGCGGAAAATTCACCCCTCCACTTT.